Each of the 22 T cell receptor beta chains below was sequenced from the same sample in a study of blood T cell repertoires in COVID-19. Profiled with immunoSEQ multiplex PCR; TCRdb holds only in-frame clones, not every one. The sample records some 93,000 clones, more than 75% being singletons. The source material was peripheral blood. The receptors were sampled from a man aged 50-59 years with acute or convalescent COVID-19.

V gene TRBV27 combines with J gene TRBJ2-7; the match to TRBD2 covers 8 bases. This CDR3 is built from 19 residues. Trimming took 0 bases from V and 1 from J; bases not matched to a gene: 14. CDR1 MNHEY and CDR2 SMNVEV come from the germline V gene (reference sequence). The CDR3 sequence is CASSLSIRTTSGRSYEQYF. As DNA, the CDR3 is TGTGCCAGCAGTTTATCGATAAGGACTACTAGCGGACGATCCTACGAGCAGTACTTC.

V usage is TRBV5-8 and J usage is TRBJ2-3; 15 bases align to TRBD2. CDR1 SGHTS and CDR2 YDEGEE come from the germline V gene. The CDR3 spans 20 residues. V dropped 4 bases and J dropped 2; count of bases not matched to a gene: 14. This CDR3 reads CASSHGLAGGRYSTTDTQYF. DNA for the CDR3: TGTGCCAGCAGCCATGGACTAGCGGGAGGGAGATATTCAACCACAGATACGCAGTATTTT.

The chain has TRBV6-5 and TRBJ2-7; 15 bases line up with TRBD2. Germline loops: CDR1 MNHEY, CDR2 SVGAGI. CDR3 length equals 14 residues. Trimming took 4 bases from V and 7 from J; bases not matched to a gene: 2. This chain's CDR3 is CASSLGLAGGEQYF. CDR3 in DNA: TGTGCCAGCAGTTTGGGACTAGCGGGAGGTGAGCAGTACTTC.

CDR3: CATIDGVYEQYF. The CDR3 region has the DNA TGTGCCACCATCGACGGAGTCTACGAGCAGTACTTC. The V gene is TRBV7-8, the J gene TRBJ2-7; D is undetermined. CDR3 length: 12 amino acids. V lost 10 bases and J 3 bases, leaving 13 bases between the germline ends. Germline V gives CDR1 SGHVS, CDR2 FQNEAQ.

J is TRBJ1-5 and V is TRBV6-5; maybe TRBD1 (5 bases). CDR3 size: 15 residues. Trimming took 8 bases from V and 3 from J, leaving 17 bases between them. From germline, CDR1 is MNHEY and CDR2 SVGAGI. CDR3 sequence: CASGRDRTNNQPQHF. In nucleotides, the CDR3 is TGTGCCAGCGGGCGGGACCGCACGAACAATCAGCCCCAGCATTTT.

The rearrangement joins TRBV28 to TRBJ2-6; D is perhaps TRBD1 (6 bases). Trimming took 7 bases from V and 0 from J, leaving 22 bases between them. This CDR3 spans 19 amino acids. CDR1 is MDHEN, CDR2 SYDVKM, per germline. The CDR3 protein is CASNDRKVYLSSGANVLTF. CDR3 nucleotides: TGTGCCAGCAACGACAGGAAGGTCTATCTGAGCTCTGGGGCCAACGTCCTGACTTTC.

The V call is TRBV5-8, the J call TRBJ2-1, with TRBD1 matching 9 bases. This CDR3 is 15 amino acids long. With V trimmed by 3 bases and J by 5 bases, 6 bases remained unmatched. From germline, CDR1 is SGHTS and CDR2 YDEGEE. The CDR3 coding sequence is TGTGCCAGCAGCTGGGGTGGGGACAGGGACAATGAGCAGTTCTTC. Residues: CASSWGGDRDNEQFF.

The chain's CDR3 is CASSLATGQVNTGELFF. Here the CDR3 DNA reads TGTGCCAGCAGCTTAGCGACGGGACAGGTGAACACCGGGGAGCTGTTTTTT. This rearrangement joins TRBV11-2 to TRBJ2-2, with TRBD1 identical over 8 bases. Germline CDR1 is SGHAT and CDR2 is FQNNGV. V was pared by 1 base and J by 1 base, with 5 bases of the junction left unmatched. There are 17 residues in the CDR3.

This chain links TRBV3-1 (or the pseudogene TRBV3-2) with TRBJ1-3, with D uncertain. Trimming shortened V by 4 bases and J by 0 bases, and 10 bases separated the two germline ends. This CDR3 comprises 15 residues. CDR1 and CDR2 from the germline V gene are LGHDT and YNNKEL (reference sequence). The CDR3 here is CASSRSGFSGNTIYF. CDR3 bases: TGTGCCAGCAGCCGTTCGGGATTCTCTGGAAACACCATATATTTT.

The rearrangement joins TRBV7-3 to TRBJ2-1, with 11 bases matching TRBD1. V was pared by 2 bases and J by 7 bases, with 7 bases of the junction left unmatched. The length of the CDR3 is 16 residues. CDR1 and CDR2 from the germline V gene are SGHTA and FQGTGA. Here the CDR3 reads CASSLEGQGAVNEQFF. Here the CDR3 DNA reads TGTGCCAGCAGCTTAGAAGGACAGGGGGCGGTAAATGAGCAGTTCTTC.

This sequence joins TRBV5-5 and TRBJ2-5; maybe TRBD2 (5 bases). V shed 4 bases and J shed 5 bases, with 12 bases lying between them. The CDR3 has 13 amino acids. The germline V gene encodes CDR1 SGHKS and CDR2 YYEKEE (reference sequence). The CDR3 DNA reads as TGTGCCAGCAGCCCGGAGGTCAGGGAGACCCAGTACTTC. Encoded protein: CASSPEVRETQYF.

In DNA, the CDR3 is TGTGCCAGCAGTTTAGGGGGGAAAGGAGATACGCAGTATTTT. It is translated as CASSLGGKGDTQYF. V and J are TRBV28 and TRBJ2-3; perhaps TRBD2 as D (6 bases). Trimming took 2 bases from V and 5 from J, leaving 11 bases between them. The germline V gene encodes CDR1 MDHEN and CDR2 SYDVKM. The CDR3 runs to 14 residues.

As DNA, the CDR3 is TGTGCCAGCAGCTTAGCATCCGGACTAGCGGGGGCGGGTGAGCAGTTCTTC. Its translation is CASSLASGLAGAGEQFF. The rearrangement links TRBV7-2 to TRBJ2-1; 13 bases are shared with TRBD2. The CDR3 covers 17 residues. CDR1 and CDR2 from the germline V gene are SGHTA and FQGNSA. J gave up 9 bases and V 0 bases, and 8 bases lay outside the gene matches.

The genes are TRBV25-1 and TRBJ2-7, with no clear D. V lost 1 base to trimming and J lost 6 bases, with 4 bases between them. Germline assignment: CDR1 MGHDK and CDR2 SYGVNS. This CDR3 is 11 amino acids long. DNA of the CDR3: TGTGCCAGCAGTGAATCCGTCGAGCAGTACTTC. Translating gives CASSESVEQYF.

The gene calls are TRBV19 and TRBJ2-7; 8 bases align to TRBD2. Unmatched junction bases numbered 7, after V lost 6 bases and J lost 6 bases. The CDR3 contains 13 residues. Germline loops: CDR1 LNHDA, CDR2 SQIVND (reference sequence). CDR3 nucleotide sequence: TGTGCCAGTAGACCCGGGGGGGAGACCGAGCAGTACTTC. It translates to CASRPGGETEQYF.

This chain links TRBV7-6 with TRBJ2-3; 7 positions match TRBD2. The CDR3 runs 16 residues. Germline V gene lookup returns CDR1 SGHVS and CDR2 FNYEAQ. The trim removed 2 bases at V and 4 bases at J, leaving 9 bases unmatched. DNA for the CDR3: TGTGCCAGCAGCTTAAAGACGGGGGGTGGTCCAGATACGCAGTATTTT. Translation gives CASSLKTGGGPDTQYF.

V is TRBV5-1 and J is TRBJ2-2; TRBD1 might be the D (5 bases). The CDR3 length is 15 residues. Germline V lookup: CDR1 SGHRS, CDR2 YFSETQ. Trimming removed 0 bases from V and 5 bases from J, with 11 bases in between. The CDR3 sequence: CASSLAQAGTGELFF. The CDR3 DNA is TGCGCCAGCAGCTTGGCCCAGGCAGGGACCGGGGAGCTGTTTTTT.

The chain recombines TRBV7-2 with TRBJ1-3; 10 bases match TRBD1. Germline V gene sequence: CDR1 SGHTA, CDR2 FQGNSA. There are 16 residues in the CDR3. Trimming removed 4 bases from V and 4 bases from J; junction bases left unmatched: 7. CDR3 sequence (DNA): TGTGCCAGCAGCTCGCGGGGGACAGGGGTGGGAAACACCATATATTTT. It is translated as CASSSRGTGVGNTIYF.

V gene TRBV5-4 combines with J gene TRBJ2-7, with a weak D call TRBD1 (7 bases). CDR1 is SGHNT, CDR2 YYREEE, per germline (reference sequence). Trimming took 6 bases from V and 5 from J, leaving 24 bases between them. The CDR3 contains 16 residues. Here the CDR3 reads CASTPRGSSESDEQYF. The CDR3 coding sequence is TGTGCCAGCACCCCCAGGGGGTCTAGCGAATCCGACGAGCAGTACTTC.

The rearrangement joins TRBV28 to TRBJ1-2, with a weak D call TRBD1 (5 bases). Trimming left V 1 base short and J 2 bases short, with 14 bases between. This CDR3 is built from 16 residues. Germline CDR1 reads MDHEN; CDR2 reads SYDVKM. The CDR3 is CASSLYGGGSNYGYTF. The DNA of the CDR3 is TGTGCCAGCAGTTTATATGGGGGGGGTTCAAACTATGGCTACACCTTC.

The V gene is TRBV5-5, the J gene TRBJ1-1, with a possible D match to TRBD1 (5 bases). V lost 3 bases and J lost 0, with 15 bases in between. The germline V gene has CDR1 SGHKS and CDR2 YYEKEE (reference sequence). This CDR3 has 16 amino acids. CDR3: CASSSKDSYMNTEAFF. The DNA of the CDR3 is TGTGCCAGCAGCTCGAAAGACAGTTACATGAACACTGAAGCTTTCTTT. The whole variable domain, filled in from reference TRBV5-5 and TRBJ1-1, reads DAGVTQSPTHLIKTRGQQVTLRCSPISGHKSVSWYQQVLGQGPQFIFQYYEKEERGRGNFPDRFSARQFPNYSSELNVNALLLGDSALYLCASSSKDSYMNTEAFFGQGTRLTVV.

The V call is TRBV12-5, the J call TRBJ2-5; 10 bases line up with TRBD2. The CDR3 totals 16 residues. Trimming at V came to 3 bases and at J to 5 bases, leaving 9 bases not matched to a gene. The V gene's germline CDR1 is LGHNT and CDR2 FRNRAP. The CDR3 reads CASGFGLAGVGETQYF. CDR3 bases: TGTGCTAGTGGTTTCGGGCTAGCGGGAGTCGGGGAGACCCAGTACTTC.